This TCR beta chain came from a study of TIL therapy for anti-PD-1-resistant metastatic lung cancer. The overall study: Patients then received nivolumab; progressors got lymphodepletion, TIL and IL-2.

Time point specified: pre-treatment sample, taken before nivolumab and TIL therapy. The CDR3 length is 15 residues. Germline CDR1 is MDHEN and CDR2 is SYDVKM. V trimming: 5 bases; J trimming: 4 bases; junction bases outside the gene matches: 8. Sequencing used immunoSEQ v3. Survey-level samples got approximately 1.8 million read pairs; deep-level samples got about 5-6 million. Clones were sequenced by immunoSEQ multiplex PCR, and TCRdb holds only the in-frame ones, with some missing. The data contain about 57,000 clones, less than 80% of them seen just once; the ten biggest clones take up around 4.8%.

This rearrangement joins TRBV28 to TRBJ1-3; 7 nucleotides align to TRBD1. The sequenced sample was blood, obtained at baseline. This TCR came from a woman between 30 and 80 years old with non-small cell lung cancer. In DNA form, the CDR3 reads TGTGCCAGCAGTCATGGGACAGTAACAGGAAACACCATATATTTT. It codes for CASSHGTVTGNTIYF.